The clone carrying this T cell receptor beta chain was seen a handful of times. As for treatment: 15 to 20 received Ad26.COV2.S at low or high dose, single or two shots; about 5 received placebo; per-sample allocation not given. Sampling occurred on day 63 after the first vaccine or placebo injection. The length of the CDR3 is 14 residues. V was clipped by 5 bases and J by 5 bases; unmatched bases: 8. Per the germline V gene, CDR1 is SGHTA and CDR2 is FQGTGA. Sequencing used immunoSEQ multiplex PCR; TCRdb keeps in-frame clones, though not all of them. The sample shows hundreds of thousands of clones, 75% to 90% of them seen only once. The record originates from a study of Ad26.COV2.S vaccination and SARS-CoV-2 variants.

The sequencing used peripheral blood, collected in a trial of Ad26.COV2.S vaccine versus placebo. The receptor was isolated from a person between 18 and 59 years old who received the Ad26.COV2.S COVID-19 vaccine or a placebo. The rearrangement links TRBV7-3 to TRBJ1-2; TRBD1 matches at 7 bases. CDR3 sequence (DNA): TGTGCCAGCAGCCCGAGGGGGCCAAGTTATGGCTACACCTTC. This codes for CASSPRGPSYGYTF.